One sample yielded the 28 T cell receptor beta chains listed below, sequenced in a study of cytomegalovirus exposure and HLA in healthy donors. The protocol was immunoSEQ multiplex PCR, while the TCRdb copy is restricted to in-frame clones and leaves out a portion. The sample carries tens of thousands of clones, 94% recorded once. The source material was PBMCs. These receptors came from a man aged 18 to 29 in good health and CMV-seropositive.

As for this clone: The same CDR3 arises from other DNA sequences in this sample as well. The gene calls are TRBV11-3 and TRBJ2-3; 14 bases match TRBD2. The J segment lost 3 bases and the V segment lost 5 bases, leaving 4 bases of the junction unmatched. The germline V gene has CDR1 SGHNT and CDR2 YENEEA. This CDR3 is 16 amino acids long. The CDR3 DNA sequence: TGTGCCAGCAGCCTCGGGACTAGCGGGAGTACAGATACGCAGTATTTT. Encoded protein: CASSLGTSGSTDTQYF.

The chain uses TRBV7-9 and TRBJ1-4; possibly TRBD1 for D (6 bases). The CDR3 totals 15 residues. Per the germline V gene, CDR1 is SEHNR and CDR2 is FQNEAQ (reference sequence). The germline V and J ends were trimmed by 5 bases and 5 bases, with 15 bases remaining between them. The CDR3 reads CASSNTGTSNEKLFF. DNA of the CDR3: TGTGCCAGCAGCAACACAGGGACCTCAAATGAAAAACTGTTTTTT.

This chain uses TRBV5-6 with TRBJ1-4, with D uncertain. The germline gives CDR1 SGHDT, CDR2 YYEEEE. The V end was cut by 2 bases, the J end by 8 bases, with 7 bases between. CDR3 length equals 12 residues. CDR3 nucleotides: TGTGCCAGCAGCTTACGACAAGAAAAACTGTTTTTT. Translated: CASSLRQEKLFF.

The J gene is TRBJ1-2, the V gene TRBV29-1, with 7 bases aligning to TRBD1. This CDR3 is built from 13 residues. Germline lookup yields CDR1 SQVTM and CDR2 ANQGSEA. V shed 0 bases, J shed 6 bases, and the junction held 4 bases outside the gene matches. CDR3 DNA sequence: TGCAGCGTTGAAGAGGGACAGTATAATGGCTACACCTTC. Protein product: CSVEEGQYNGYTF.

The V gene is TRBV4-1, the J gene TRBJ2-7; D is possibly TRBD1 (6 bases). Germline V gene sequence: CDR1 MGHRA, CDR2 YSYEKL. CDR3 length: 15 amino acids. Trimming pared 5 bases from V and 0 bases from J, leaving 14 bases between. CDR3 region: CASSKKGEPSYEQYF. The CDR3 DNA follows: TGCGCCAGCAGCAAAAAGGGGGAACCCTCCTACGAGCAGTACTTC.

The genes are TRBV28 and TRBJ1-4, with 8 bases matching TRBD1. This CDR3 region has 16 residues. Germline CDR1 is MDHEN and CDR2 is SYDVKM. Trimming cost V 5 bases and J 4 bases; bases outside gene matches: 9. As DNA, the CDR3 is TGTGCCAGCAGTACCACAGGGGGACTGAATAATGAAAAACTGTTTTTT. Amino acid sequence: CASSTTGGLNNEKLFF.

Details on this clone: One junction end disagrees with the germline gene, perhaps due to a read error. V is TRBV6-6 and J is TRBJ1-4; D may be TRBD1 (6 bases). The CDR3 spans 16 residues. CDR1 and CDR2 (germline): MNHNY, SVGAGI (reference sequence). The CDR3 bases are TGTGCCAGCAGTTACGCCGACAGGAGAACTGATGAAAAACTGTTTTTT. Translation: CASSYADRRTDEKLFF.

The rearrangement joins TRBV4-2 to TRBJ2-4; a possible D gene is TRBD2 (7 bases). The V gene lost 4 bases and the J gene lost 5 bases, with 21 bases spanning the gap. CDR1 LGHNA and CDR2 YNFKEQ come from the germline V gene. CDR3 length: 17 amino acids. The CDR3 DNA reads TGTGCCAGCAGCCGCCGCCGGAAGGGGGGGCAAGAAAACATTCAGTACTTC. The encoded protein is CASSRRRKGGQENIQYF.

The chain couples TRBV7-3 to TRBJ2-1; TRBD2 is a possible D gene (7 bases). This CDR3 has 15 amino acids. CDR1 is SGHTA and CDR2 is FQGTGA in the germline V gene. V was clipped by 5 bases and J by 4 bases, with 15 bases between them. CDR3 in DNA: TGTGCCAGCAGCGTACAGGGAGGGGTATACAATGAGCAGTTCTTC. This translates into CASSVQGGVYNEQFF.

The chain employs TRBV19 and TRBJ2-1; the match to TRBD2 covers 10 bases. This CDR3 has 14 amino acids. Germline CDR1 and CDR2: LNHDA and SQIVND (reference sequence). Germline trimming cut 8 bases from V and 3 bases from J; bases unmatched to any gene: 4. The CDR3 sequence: CASSLAGDYNEQFF. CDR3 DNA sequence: TGTGCCAGTTCCCTAGCGGGGGACTACAATGAGCAGTTCTTC.

CDR3 region: CASSIGQVYNEQFF. The CDR3 DNA sequence: TGTGCCAGTAGTATTGGGCAGGTCTACAATGAGCAGTTCTTC. The rearrangement joins TRBV19 to TRBJ2-1; no clear D gene. The CDR3 spans 14 residues. V was clipped by 3 bases and J by 3 bases, with 9 bases between them. CDR1 is LNHDA, CDR2 SQIVND, per germline (reference sequence).

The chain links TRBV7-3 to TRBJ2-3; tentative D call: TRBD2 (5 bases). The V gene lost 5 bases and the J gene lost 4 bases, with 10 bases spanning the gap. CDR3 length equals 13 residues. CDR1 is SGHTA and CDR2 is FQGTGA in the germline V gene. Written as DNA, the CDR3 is TGTGCCAGCAGCCCCATAGCGTCAGATACGCAGTATTTT. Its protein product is CASSPIASDTQYF.

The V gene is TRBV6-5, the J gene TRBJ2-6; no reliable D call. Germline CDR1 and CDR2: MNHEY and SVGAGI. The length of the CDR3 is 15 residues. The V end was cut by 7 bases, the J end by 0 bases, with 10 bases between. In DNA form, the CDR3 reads TGTGCCAGCATTTCTAGTCTCTCTGGGGCCAACGTCCTGACTTTC. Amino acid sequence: CASISSLSGANVLTF.

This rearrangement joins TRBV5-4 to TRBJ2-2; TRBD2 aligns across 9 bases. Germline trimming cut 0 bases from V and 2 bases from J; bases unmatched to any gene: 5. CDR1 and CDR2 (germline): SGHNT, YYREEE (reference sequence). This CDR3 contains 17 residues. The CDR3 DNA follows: TGTGCCAGCAGCTTGGGGCGCGGGGGGGATAACACCGGGGAGCTGTTTTTT. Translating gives CASSLGRGGDNTGELFF.

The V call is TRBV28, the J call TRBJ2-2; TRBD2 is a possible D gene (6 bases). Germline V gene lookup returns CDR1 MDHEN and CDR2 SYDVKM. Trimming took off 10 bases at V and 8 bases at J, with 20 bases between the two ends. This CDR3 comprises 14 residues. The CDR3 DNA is TGTGCCACCACCCACGGGACTCGAGCAGGGGAGCTGTTTTTT. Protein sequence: CATTHGTRAGELFF.

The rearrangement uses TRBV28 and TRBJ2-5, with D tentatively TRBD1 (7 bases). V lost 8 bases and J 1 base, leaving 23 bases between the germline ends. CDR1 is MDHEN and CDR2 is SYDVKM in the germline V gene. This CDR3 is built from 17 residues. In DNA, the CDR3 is TGTGCCAGCCTCACAGGGGAGGCGGGACTCCCCCAAGAGACCCAGTACTTC. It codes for CASLTGEAGLPQETQYF.

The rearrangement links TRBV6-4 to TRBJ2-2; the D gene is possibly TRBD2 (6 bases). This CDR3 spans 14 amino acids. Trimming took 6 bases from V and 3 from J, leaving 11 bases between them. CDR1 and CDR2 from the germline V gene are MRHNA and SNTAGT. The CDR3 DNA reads TGTGCCAGCAGCGCTAGCGTCGACACCGGGGAGCTGTTTTTT. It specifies CASSASVDTGELFF.

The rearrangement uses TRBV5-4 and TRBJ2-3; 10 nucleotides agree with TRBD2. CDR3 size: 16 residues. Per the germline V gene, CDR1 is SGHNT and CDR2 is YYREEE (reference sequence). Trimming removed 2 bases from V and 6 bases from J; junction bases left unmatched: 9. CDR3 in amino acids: CASSFPVAGGADTQYF. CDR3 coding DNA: TGTGCCAGCAGCTTCCCTGTAGCGGGGGGCGCGGATACGCAGTATTTT.

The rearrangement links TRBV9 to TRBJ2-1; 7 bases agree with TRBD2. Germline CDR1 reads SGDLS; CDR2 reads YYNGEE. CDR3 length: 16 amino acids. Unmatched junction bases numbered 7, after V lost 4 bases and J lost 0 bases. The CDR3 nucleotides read TGTGCCAGCAGCCCCGAGGGCGGGAGCTCCTACAATGAGCAGTTCTTC. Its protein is CASSPEGGSSYNEQFF. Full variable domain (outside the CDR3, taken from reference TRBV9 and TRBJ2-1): DSGVTQTPKHLITATGQRVTLRCSPRSGDLSVYWYQQSLDQGLQFLIQYYNGEERAKGNILERFSAQQFPDLHSELNLSSLELGDSALYFCASSPEGGSSYNEQFFGPGTRLTVL.

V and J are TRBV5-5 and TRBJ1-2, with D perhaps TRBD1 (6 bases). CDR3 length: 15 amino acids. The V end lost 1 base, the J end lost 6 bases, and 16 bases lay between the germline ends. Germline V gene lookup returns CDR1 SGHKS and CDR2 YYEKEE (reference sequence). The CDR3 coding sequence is TGTGCCAGCAGCTTGATCGGACAGCAAACGAATGGCTACACCTTC. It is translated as CASSLIGQQTNGYTF.

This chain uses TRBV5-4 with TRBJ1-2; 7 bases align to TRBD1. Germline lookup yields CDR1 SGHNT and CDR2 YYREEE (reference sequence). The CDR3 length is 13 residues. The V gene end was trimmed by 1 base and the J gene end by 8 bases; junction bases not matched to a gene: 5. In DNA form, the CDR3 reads TGTGCCAGCAGCTTGAAAGGGGGCGGAGGCTACACCTTC. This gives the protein CASSLKGGGGYTF.

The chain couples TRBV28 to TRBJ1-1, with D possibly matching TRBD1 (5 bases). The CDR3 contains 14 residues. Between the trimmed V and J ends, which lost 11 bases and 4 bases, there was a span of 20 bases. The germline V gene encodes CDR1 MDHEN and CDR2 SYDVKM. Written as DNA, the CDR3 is TGTGCCGGGAGGGCAGAACTCGGGGGCACTGAAGCTTTCTTT. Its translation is CAGRAELGGTEAFF.

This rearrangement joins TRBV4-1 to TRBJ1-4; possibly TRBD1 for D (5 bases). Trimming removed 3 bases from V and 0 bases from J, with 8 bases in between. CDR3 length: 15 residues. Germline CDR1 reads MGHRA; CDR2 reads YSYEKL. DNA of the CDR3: TGCGCCAGCAGCCACCCAGGGACAACTAATGAAAAACTGTTTTTT. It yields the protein CASSHPGTTNEKLFF.

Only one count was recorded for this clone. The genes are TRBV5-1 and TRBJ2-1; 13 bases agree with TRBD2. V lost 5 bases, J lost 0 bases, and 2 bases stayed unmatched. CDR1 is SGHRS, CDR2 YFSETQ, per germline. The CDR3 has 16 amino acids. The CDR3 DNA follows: TGCGCCAGCAGACGGACTAGCGGGAGCTCCTACAATGAGCAGTTCTTC. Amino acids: CASRRTSGSSYNEQFF. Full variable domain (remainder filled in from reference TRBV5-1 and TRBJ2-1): KAGVTQTPRYLIKTRGQQVTLSCSPISGHRSVSWYQQTPGQGLQFLFEYFSETQRNKGNFPGRFSGRQFSNSRSEMNVSTLELGDSALYLCASRRTSGSSYNEQFFGPGTRLTVL.

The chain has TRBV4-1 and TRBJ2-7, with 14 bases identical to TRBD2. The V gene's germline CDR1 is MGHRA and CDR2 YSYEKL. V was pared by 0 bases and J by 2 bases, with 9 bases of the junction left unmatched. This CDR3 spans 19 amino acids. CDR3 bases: TGCGCCAGCAGCCAAGAAGTGGGACTAGCGGGAGTTGGGGCCTACGAGCAGTACTTC. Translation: CASSQEVGLAGVGAYEQYF.

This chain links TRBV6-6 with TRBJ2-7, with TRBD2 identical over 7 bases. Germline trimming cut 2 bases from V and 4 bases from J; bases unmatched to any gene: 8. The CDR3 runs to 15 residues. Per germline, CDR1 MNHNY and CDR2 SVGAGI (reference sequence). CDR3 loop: CASSYGGGPQYEQYF. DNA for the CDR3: TGTGCCAGCAGTTACGGGGGGGGACCCCAATACGAGCAGTACTTC.

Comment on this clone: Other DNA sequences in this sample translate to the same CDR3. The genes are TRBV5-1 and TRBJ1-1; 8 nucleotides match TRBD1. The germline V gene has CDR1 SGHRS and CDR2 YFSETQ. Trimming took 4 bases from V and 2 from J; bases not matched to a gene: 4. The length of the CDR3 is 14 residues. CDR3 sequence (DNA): TGCGCCAGCAGCCAGGACAGGGCAAACACTGAAGCTTTCTTT. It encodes CASSQDRANTEAFF.

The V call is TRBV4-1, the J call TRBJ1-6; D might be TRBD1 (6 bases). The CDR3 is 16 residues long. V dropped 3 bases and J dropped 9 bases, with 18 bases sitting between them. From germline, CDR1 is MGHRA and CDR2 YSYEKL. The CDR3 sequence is CASSQGVPGARSPLHF. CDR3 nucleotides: TGCGCCAGCAGCCAGGGGGTCCCAGGGGCGCGTTCACCCCTCCACTTT.